The following is a TCR beta chain sequence with its context. The data originate from a study of cytomegalovirus exposure and HLA in healthy donors. CDR3 length: 16 amino acids. V was cut by 0 bases and J by 7 bases, with 18 bases left in between. The germline CDR1 and CDR2 sequences are SGHDT and YYEEEE. Primers included in the PCR were 60 Vbeta and 13 Jbeta primers. Clones were sequenced by immunoSEQ multiplex PCR, and TCRdb holds only the in-frame ones, with some missing. Of over 150,000 clones detected, approximately 80% appear once; the ten largest clones hold roughly 2.8%. The source material was PBMCs. This clonotype was sampled from a middle-aged woman in good health and CMV-seropositive. This chain links TRBV5-6 with TRBJ2-3; D uncertain. The CDR3 here is CASSLAGISSRNTQYF. Here the CDR3 DNA reads TGTGCCAGCAGCTTGGCCGGAATTAGCTCGAGAAATACGCAGTATTTT. Looking up the rest from reference TRBV5-6 and TRBJ2-3 gives the full variable domain: DAGVTQSPTHLIKTRGQQVTLRCSPKSGHDTVSWYQQALGQGPQFIFQYYEEEERQRGNFPDRFSGHQFPNYSSELNVNALLLGDSALYLCASSLAGISSRNTQYFGPGTRLTVL.